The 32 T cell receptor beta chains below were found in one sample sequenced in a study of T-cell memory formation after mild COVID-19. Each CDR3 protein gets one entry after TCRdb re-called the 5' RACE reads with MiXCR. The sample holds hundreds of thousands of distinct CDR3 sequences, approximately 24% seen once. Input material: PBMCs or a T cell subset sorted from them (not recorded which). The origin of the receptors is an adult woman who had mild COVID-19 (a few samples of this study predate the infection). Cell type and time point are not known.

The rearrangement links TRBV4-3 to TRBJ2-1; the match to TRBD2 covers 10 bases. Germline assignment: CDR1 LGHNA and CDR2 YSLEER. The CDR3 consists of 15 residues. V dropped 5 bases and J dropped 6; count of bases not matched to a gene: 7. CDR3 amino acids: CASSWLAGEGNEQFF. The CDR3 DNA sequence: TGCGCCAGCAGCTGGCTAGCGGGAGAGGGCAATGAGCAGTTCTTC.

Here the CDR3 reads CAISATGQAFF. CDR3 coding DNA: TGTGCCATCAGTGCGACAGGGCAAGCTTTCTTT. This chain connects TRBV10-3 to TRBJ1-1; 7 nucleotides match TRBD1. The junction had 2 bases not matched to a gene; V was cut back by 4 bases and J by 9 bases. The germline CDR1 and CDR2 sequences are ENHRY and SYGVKD. CDR3 length: 11 amino acids.

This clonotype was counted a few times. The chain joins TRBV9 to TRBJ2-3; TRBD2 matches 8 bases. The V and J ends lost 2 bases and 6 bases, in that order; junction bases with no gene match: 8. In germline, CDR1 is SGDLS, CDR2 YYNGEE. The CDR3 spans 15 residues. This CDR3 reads CASSVSAGDWDTQYF. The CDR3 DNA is TGTGCCAGCAGCGTTTCAGCGGGAGATTGGGATACGCAGTATTTT.

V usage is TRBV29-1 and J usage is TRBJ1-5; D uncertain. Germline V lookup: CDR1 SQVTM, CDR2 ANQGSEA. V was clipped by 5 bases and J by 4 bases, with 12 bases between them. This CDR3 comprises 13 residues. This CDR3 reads CSVLPVGNQPQHF. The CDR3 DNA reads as TGCAGCGTTCTCCCGGTCGGTAATCAGCCCCAGCATTTT.

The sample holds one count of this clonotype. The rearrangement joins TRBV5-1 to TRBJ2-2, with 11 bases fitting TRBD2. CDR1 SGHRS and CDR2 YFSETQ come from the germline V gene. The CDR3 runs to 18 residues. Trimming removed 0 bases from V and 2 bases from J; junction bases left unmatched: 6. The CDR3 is CASSLGLAGGVNTGELFF. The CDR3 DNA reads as TGCGCCAGCAGCTTGGGGCTAGCGGGAGGAGTAAACACCGGGGAGCTGTTTTTT.

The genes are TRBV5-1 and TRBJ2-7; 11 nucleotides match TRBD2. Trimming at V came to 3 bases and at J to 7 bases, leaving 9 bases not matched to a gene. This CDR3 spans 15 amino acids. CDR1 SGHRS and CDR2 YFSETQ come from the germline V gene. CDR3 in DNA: TGCGCCAGCAGCTCTGTGACTAGCGGGATCGGAGAGCAGTACTTC. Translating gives CASSSVTSGIGEQYF.

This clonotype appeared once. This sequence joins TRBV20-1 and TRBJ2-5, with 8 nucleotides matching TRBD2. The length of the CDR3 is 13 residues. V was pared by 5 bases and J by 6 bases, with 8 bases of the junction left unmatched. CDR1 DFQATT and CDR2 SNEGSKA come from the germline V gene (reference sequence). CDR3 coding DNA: TGCAGTGCTCTGAGCGGGAGAGGAAAGACCCAGTACTTC. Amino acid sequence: CSALSGRGKTQYF.

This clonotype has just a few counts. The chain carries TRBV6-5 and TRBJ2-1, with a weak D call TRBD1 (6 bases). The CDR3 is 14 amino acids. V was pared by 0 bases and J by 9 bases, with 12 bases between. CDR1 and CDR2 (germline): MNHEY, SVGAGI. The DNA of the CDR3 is TGTGCCAGCAGTTACTCGAACAGGGTCCCTGAGCAGTTCTTC. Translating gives CASSYSNRVPEQFF.

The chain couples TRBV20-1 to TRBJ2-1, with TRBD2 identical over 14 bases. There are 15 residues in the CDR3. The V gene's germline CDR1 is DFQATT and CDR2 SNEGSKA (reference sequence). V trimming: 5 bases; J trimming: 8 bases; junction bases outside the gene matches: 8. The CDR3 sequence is CSALKGLAGAYEQFF. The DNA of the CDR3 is TGCAGTGCTCTCAAGGGACTAGCGGGAGCGTATGAGCAGTTCTTC.

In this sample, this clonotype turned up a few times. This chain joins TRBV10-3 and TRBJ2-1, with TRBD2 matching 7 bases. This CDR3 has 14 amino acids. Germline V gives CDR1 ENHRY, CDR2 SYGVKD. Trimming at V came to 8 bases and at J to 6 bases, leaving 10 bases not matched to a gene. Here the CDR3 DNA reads TGTGCCATCGGGAGGGGAAGCCGTCCCAATGAGCAGTTCTTC. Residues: CAIGRGSRPNEQFF.

The CDR3: CASSGTSGHNEQFF. The CDR3 bases are TGTGCCAGCAGCGGTACTAGCGGCCACAATGAGCAGTTCTTC. The chain links TRBV9 to TRBJ2-1; 8 nucleotides match TRBD2. Losses at the gene ends were 3 bases for V and 5 bases for J; bases not matched to a gene: 4. CDR1 and CDR2 from the germline V gene are SGDLS and YYNGEE. This CDR3 has 14 residues.

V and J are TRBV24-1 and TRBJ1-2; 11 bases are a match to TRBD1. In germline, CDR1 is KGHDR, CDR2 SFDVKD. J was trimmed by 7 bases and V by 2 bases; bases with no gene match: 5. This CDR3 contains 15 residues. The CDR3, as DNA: TGTGCCACCAGTGATTGGGGACAGGGGGTTAGTGGCTACACCTTC. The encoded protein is CATSDWGQGVSGYTF.

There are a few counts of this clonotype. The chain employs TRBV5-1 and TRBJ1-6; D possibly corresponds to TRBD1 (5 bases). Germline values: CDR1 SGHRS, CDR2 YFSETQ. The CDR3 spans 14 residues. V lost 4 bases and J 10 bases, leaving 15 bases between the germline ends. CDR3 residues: CASSEQGLPSPLHF. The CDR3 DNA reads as TGCGCCAGCAGCGAGCAGGGTCTCCCATCACCCCTCCACTTT.

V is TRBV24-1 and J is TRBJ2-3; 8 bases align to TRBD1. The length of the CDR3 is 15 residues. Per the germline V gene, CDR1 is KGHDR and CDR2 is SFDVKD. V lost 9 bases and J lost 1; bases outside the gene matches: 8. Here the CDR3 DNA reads TGTGCCACCGCCGACAGGGGCTATGGCACAGATACGCAGTATTTT. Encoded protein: CATADRGYGTDTQYF.

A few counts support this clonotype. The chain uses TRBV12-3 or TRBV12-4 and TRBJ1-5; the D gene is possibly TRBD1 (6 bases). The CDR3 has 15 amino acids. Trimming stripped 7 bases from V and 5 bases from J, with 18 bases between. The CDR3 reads CASKHRTDPYQPQHF. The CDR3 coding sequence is TGTGCCAGCAAGCACCGGACAGATCCGTATCAGCCCCAGCATTTT.

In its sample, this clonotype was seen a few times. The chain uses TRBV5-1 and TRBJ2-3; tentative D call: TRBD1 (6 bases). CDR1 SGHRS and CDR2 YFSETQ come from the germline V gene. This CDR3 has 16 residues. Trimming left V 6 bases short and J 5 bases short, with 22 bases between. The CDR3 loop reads CASIPRAGEFGDTQYF. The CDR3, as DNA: TGCGCCAGCATTCCTAGAGCAGGGGAATTTGGAGATACGCAGTATTTT.

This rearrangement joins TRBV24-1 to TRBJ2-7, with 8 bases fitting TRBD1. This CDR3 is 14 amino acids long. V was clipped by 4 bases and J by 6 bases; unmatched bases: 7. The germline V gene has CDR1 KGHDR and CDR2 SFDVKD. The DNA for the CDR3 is TGTGCCACCAGTGACAGGGGGCTCTCATTCGAGCAGTACTTC. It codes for CATSDRGLSFEQYF.

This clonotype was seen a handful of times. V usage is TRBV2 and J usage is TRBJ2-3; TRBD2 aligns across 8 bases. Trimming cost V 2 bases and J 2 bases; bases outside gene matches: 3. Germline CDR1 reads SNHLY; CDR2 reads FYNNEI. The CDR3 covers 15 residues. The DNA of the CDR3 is TGTGCCAGCAGTGAAACTAGCGGATACACAGATACGCAGTATTTT. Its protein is CASSETSGYTDTQYF.

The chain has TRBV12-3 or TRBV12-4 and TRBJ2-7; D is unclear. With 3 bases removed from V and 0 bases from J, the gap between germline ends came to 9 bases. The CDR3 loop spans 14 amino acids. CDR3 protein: CASSFFDPSYEQYF. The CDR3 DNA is TGTGCCAGCAGTTTCTTTGACCCCTCCTACGAGCAGTACTTC.

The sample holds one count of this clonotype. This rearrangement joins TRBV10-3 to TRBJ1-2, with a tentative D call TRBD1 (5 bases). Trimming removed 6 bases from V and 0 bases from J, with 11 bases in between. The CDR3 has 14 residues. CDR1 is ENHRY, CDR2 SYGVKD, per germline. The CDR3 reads CAIRETGANYGYTF. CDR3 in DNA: TGTGCCATCAGGGAAACAGGAGCTAACTATGGCTACACCTTC.

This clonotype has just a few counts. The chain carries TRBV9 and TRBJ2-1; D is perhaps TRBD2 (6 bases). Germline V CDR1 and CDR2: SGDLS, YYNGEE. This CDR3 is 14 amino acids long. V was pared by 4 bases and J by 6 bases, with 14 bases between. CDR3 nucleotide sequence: TGTGCCAGCAGCTTACGGACTATTAGCAATGAGCAGTTCTTC. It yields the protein CASSLRTISNEQFF.

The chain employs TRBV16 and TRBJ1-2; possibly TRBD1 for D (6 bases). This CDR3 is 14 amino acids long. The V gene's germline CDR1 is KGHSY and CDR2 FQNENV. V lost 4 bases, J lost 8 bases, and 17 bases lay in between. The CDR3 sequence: CASSPRTVFWGYTF. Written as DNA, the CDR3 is TGTGCCAGCAGCCCTCGGACAGTCTTTTGGGGCTACACCTTC.

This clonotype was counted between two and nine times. In DNA form, the CDR3 reads TGCAGTGCTACCCAGGGGATCGAGCAGTACTTC. Translated: CSATQGIEQYF. This chain connects TRBV20-1 to TRBJ2-7, with TRBD1 as a possible D gene (6 bases). Germline CDR1 is DFQATT and CDR2 is SNEGSKA (reference sequence). V was trimmed by 4 bases and J by 6 bases, leaving 10 bases between them. The CDR3 is 11 residues long.

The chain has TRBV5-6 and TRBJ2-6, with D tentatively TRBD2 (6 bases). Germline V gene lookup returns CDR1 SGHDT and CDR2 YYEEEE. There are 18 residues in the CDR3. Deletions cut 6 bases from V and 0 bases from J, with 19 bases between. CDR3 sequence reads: CASTPPGRGLSGANVLTF. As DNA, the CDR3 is TGTGCCAGCACGCCCCCGGGTAGGGGACTCTCTGGGGCCAACGTCCTGACTTTC.

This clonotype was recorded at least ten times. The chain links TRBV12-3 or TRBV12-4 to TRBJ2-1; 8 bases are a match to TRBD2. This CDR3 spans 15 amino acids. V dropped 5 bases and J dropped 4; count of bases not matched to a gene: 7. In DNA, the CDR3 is TGTGCCAGCAGTCCAAATAGCGGGAATTACAATGAGCAGTTCTTC. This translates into CASSPNSGNYNEQFF.

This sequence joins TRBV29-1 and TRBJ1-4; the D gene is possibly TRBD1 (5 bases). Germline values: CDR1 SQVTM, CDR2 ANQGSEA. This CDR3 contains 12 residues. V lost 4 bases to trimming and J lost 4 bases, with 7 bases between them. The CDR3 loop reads CSVGQLNEKLFF. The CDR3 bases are TGCAGCGTTGGACAGCTTAATGAAAAACTGTTTTTT. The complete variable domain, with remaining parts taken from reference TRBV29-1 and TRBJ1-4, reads SAVISQKPSRDICQRGTSLTIQCQVDSQVTMMFWYRQQPGQSLTLIATANQGSEATYESGFVIDKFPISRPNLTFSTLTVSNMSPEDSSIYLCSVGQLNEKLFFGSGTQLSVL.

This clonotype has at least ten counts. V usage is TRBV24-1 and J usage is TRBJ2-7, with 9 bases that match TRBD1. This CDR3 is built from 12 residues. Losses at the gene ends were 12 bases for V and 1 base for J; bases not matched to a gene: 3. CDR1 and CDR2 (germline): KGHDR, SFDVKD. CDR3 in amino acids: CAAGTGSYEQYF. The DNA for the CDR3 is TGTGCCGCCGGGACAGGGTCCTACGAGCAGTACTTC.

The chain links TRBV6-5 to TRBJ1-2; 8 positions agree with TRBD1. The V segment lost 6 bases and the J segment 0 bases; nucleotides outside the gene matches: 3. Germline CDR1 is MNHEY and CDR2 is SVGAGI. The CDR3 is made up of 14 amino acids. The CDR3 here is CASSLTGANYGYTF. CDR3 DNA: TGTGCCAGCAGCCTGACAGGGGCTAACTATGGCTACACCTTC.

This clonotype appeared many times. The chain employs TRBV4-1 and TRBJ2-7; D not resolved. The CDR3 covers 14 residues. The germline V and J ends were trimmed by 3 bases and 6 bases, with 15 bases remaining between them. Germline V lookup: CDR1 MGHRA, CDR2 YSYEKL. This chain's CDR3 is CASSQAITKGEQYF. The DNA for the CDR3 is TGCGCCAGCAGCCAGGCTATTACCAAGGGCGAGCAGTACTTC.

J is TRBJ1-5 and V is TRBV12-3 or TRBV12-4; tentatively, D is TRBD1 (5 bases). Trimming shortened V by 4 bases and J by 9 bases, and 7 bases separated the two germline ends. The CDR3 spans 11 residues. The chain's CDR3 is CASSSGSPQHF. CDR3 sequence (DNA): TGTGCCAGCAGTTCAGGGTCGCCCCAGCATTTT.

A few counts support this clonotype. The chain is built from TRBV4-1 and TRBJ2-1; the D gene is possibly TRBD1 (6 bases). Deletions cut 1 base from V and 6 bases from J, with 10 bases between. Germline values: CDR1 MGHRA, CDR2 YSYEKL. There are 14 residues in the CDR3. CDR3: CASSQALRGNEQFF. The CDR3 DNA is TGCGCCAGCAGCCAAGCGCTCAGGGGCAATGAGCAGTTCTTC.

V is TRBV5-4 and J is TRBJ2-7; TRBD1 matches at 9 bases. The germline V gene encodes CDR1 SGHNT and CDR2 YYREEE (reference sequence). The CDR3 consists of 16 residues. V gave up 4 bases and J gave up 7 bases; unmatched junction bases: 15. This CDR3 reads CASSDGQGSLSREQYF. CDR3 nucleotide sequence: TGTGCCAGCAGCGACGGACAGGGGTCCCTATCCAGGGAGCAGTACTTC.